The 17 T cell receptor beta chains reported below all come from one sample, sequenced in a study of shared clonotypes between healthy human individuals. Sequenced by immunoSEQ multiplex PCR; TCRdb stores in-frame clones only, minus some. The sample lists approximately 1.4 million clones, about 98% occurring once. Sequencing was carried out using naive CD4+ T cells sorted from blood. Sample subset: CD45RA+ positively selected. Receptors were obtained from a man aged 25 to 45 in good health.

The chain links TRBV5-4 to TRBJ2-7; possible D gene TRBD2, 6 bases. Per germline, CDR1 SGHNT and CDR2 YYREEE (reference sequence). V dropped 3 bases and J dropped 3 bases, with 13 bases sitting between them. The CDR3 loop spans 14 amino acids. This chain's CDR3 is CASSYGGLSYEQYF. In DNA, the CDR3 is TGTGCCAGCAGCTATGGGGGGTTAAGCTACGAGCAGTACTTC.

The chain combines TRBV29-1 with TRBJ1-4, with D possibly TRBD1 on 5 matching bases. The germline V and J ends were trimmed by 4 bases and 5 bases, with 14 bases remaining between them. This CDR3 is 14 amino acids long. The germline V gene has CDR1 SQVTM and CDR2 ANQGSEA. The CDR3 sequence is CSVAPGTVNEKLFF. In DNA form, the CDR3 reads TGCAGCGTTGCCCCCGGGACCGTAAATGAAAAACTGTTTTTT. The full variable domain, rest sourced from reference TRBV29-1 and TRBJ1-4, is SAVISQKPSRDICQRGTSLTIQCQVDSQVTMMFWYRQQPGQSLTLIATANQGSEATYESGFVIDKFPISRPNLTFSTLTVSNMSPEDSSIYLCSVAPGTVNEKLFFGSGTQLSVL.

The V and J genes are TRBV9 and TRBJ1-3; no clear D gene. This CDR3 has 14 residues. Trimming left V 7 bases short and J 10 bases short, with 21 bases between. Germline V lookup: CDR1 SGDLS, CDR2 YYNGEE. The CDR3 nucleotides read TGTGCCAGCTCCAGGCGGCCTTCACAAGAGACCATATATTTT. Translated: CASSRRPSQETIYF.

The chain combines TRBV5-1 with TRBJ2-7; TRBD1 might be the D (5 bases). Germline V CDR1 and CDR2: SGHRS, YFSETQ. Trimming pared 5 bases from V and 0 bases from J, leaving 12 bases between. This CDR3 is 14 amino acids long. CDR3 sequence: CASRARVSSYEQYF. In DNA form, the CDR3 reads TGCGCCAGCAGGGCCAGGGTGAGCTCCTACGAGCAGTACTTC.

Comments on this clone: Other DNA sequences from this sample encode an identical CDR3 as well. This chain connects TRBV5-1 to TRBJ2-3; D unresolved. The CDR3 has 13 amino acids. Trimming left V 4 bases short and J 3 bases short, with 9 bases between. Germline CDR1 is SGHRS and CDR2 is YFSETQ. In DNA, the CDR3 is TGCGCCAGCAGCCGCGACGGAACAGATACGCAGTATTTT. This sequence encodes CASSRDGTDTQYF. The variable domain in full, with the rest retrieved from reference TRBV5-1 and TRBJ2-3, is KAGVTQTPRYLIKTRGQQVTLSCSPISGHRSVSWYQQTPGQGLQFLFEYFSETQRNKGNFPGRFSGRQFSNSRSEMNVSTLELGDSALYLCASSRDGTDTQYFGPGTRLTVL.

The chain links TRBV30 to TRBJ1-5, with D tentatively TRBD1 (5 bases). Germline CDR1 is GTSNPN and CDR2 is SVGIG (reference sequence). V lost 3 bases, J lost 7 bases, and 16 bases lay in between. This CDR3 is built from 14 residues. CDR3 sequence: CAWRNSRGRQPQHF. Written as DNA, the CDR3 is TGTGCCTGGAGGAATTCGAGGGGTAGACAGCCCCAGCATTTT.

The chain links TRBV6-1 to TRBJ2-5; D unresolved. CDR1 is MNHNS, CDR2 SASEGT, per germline. The CDR3 has 12 residues. V was cut by 5 bases and J by 2 bases, with 6 bases left in between. The CDR3: CASSTPQETQYF. CDR3 bases: TGTGCCAGCAGTACCCCACAAGAGACCCAGTACTTC.

The chain combines TRBV29-1 with TRBJ2-7, with TRBD1 as a possible D gene (7 bases). The V end lost 2 bases, the J end lost 4 bases, and 21 bases lay between the germline ends. Germline V CDR1 and CDR2: SQVTM, ANQGSEA. The CDR3 has 16 residues. The CDR3 DNA is TGCAGCGTTGAAAGTTGGGCAGGGGGGCCCTTTTACGAGCAGTACTTC. Translation gives CSVESWAGGPFYEQYF.

This chain links TRBV11-3 with TRBJ2-3; D is undetermined. V shed 0 bases and J shed 3 bases, with 1 base lying between them. The CDR3 consists of 12 residues. CDR1 and CDR2 (germline): SGHNT, YENEEA. CDR3 sequence: CASSLETDTQYF. CDR3 DNA: TGTGCCAGCAGCTTAGAAACAGATACGCAGTATTTT.

This clone was seen only once. The genes are TRBV7-9 and TRBJ2-7; 8 nucleotides line up with TRBD2. Per germline, CDR1 SEHNR and CDR2 FQNEAQ (reference sequence). The V gene end was trimmed by 8 bases and the J gene end by 4 bases; junction bases not matched to a gene: 7. The CDR3 runs 13 residues. The CDR3: CASSGTRWYEQYF. The CDR3 region has the DNA TGTGCCAGCTCCGGGACTAGGTGGTACGAGCAGTACTTC.

V is TRBV5-1 and J is TRBJ2-7; possible D gene TRBD2, 6 bases. There are 14 residues in the CDR3. The V gene's germline CDR1 is SGHRS and CDR2 YFSETQ. V was cut by 2 bases and J by 5 bases, with 14 bases left in between. CDR3 amino acids: CASSFTGEIDEQYF. CDR3 bases: TGCGCCAGCAGCTTTACGGGGGAGATCGACGAGCAGTACTTC.

The CDR3 protein is CASSLDIQYEQYF. The CDR3 nucleotides read TGTGCCAGCAGCTTAGATATTCAATACGAGCAGTACTTC. J is TRBJ2-7 and V is TRBV11-2; the D is unclear. Germline-derived CDR1 and CDR2 are SGHAT and FQNNGV. V dropped 0 bases and J dropped 4 bases, with 7 bases sitting between them. This CDR3 is 13 amino acids long. The variable domain in full, with the rest retrieved from reference TRBV11-2 and TRBJ2-7, is EAGVAQSPRYKIIEKRQSVAFWCNPISGHATLYWYQQILGQGPKLLIQFQNNGVVDDSQLPKDRFSAERLKGVDSTLKIQPAKLEDSAVYLCASSLDIQYEQYFGPGTRLTVT.

The sample holds one count of this clone. Other nucleotide sequences in the sample specify the same CDR3. The V gene is TRBV7-9, the J gene TRBJ2-3; TRBD2 agrees at 12 bases. V trimming: 3 bases; J trimming: 6 bases; junction bases outside the gene matches: 1. The CDR3 runs 14 residues. Germline V gene lookup returns CDR1 SEHNR and CDR2 FQNEAQ (reference sequence). CDR3 nucleotide sequence: TGTGCCAGCAGCTTCGGGACTAGCGGGGATACGCAGTATTTT. It codes for CASSFGTSGDTQYF.

The chain combines TRBV7-7 with TRBJ2-2; D is unclear. With 5 bases removed from V and 3 bases from J, the gap between germline ends came to 10 bases. Germline CDR1 reads SSHAT; CDR2 reads FNYEAQ (reference sequence). The CDR3 is made up of 14 amino acids. The CDR3 region has the DNA TGTGCCAGCAGCCCCCGGATGTACACCGGGGAGCTGTTTTTT. Its translation: CASSPRMYTGELFF.

The chain joins TRBV19 to TRBJ1-5; 10 positions agree with TRBD1. Germline assignment: CDR1 LNHDA and CDR2 SQIVND (reference sequence). The V segment lost 1 base and the J segment 4 bases; nucleotides outside the gene matches: 4. This CDR3 has 16 amino acids. The CDR3 reads CASSIAGTGENQPQHF. The CDR3 DNA follows: TGTGCCAGTAGTATAGCCGGGACAGGGGAGAATCAGCCCCAGCATTTT.

As for this clone: In the same sample, other DNA sequences code for this CDR3. The rearrangement uses TRBV4-3 and TRBJ1-2, with D hard to call. Trimming stripped 0 bases from V and 2 bases from J, with 7 bases between. The CDR3 totals 14 residues. CDR1 is LGHNA and CDR2 is YSLEER in the germline V gene. The CDR3 DNA follows: TGCGCCAGCAGCCAAGATCGGGCCAACTATGGCTACACCTTC. It specifies CASSQDRANYGYTF.

The chain couples TRBV7-8 to TRBJ2-3; TRBD2 agrees at 14 bases. CDR3 length equals 16 residues. Germline V gives CDR1 SGHVS, CDR2 FQNEAQ. With V trimmed by 4 bases and J by 4 bases, 4 bases remained unmatched. The CDR3 bases are TGTGCCAGCAGCTCAGGGACTAGCGGGAGATCAGATACGCAGTATTTT. Translating gives CASSSGTSGRSDTQYF.